The 9 T cell receptor beta chains given below trace back to one sample, sequenced in a study of T-cell reconstitution after alpha-beta-depleted transplantation in children. During its preparation, the TCRbeta library received unique molecular identifiers. TCRdb recomputed calls from the PCR reads with MiXCR, one row per CDR3 protein. This sample has fewer than 350,000 distinct CDR3 sequences, with roughly 11% found just once. The sequencing used peripheral blood, collected 180 days after TCRalphabeta/CD19-depleted stem cell transplant. These TCRs come from a male patient aged 2-15 years who had a stem cell transplant for chronic granulomatous disease, so the T cells may come from the graft donor.

There are many counts of this clonotype. The chain employs TRBV7-2 and TRBJ2-5, with TRBD2 matching over 12 bases. The CDR3 is 15 amino acids. Germline loops: CDR1 SGHTA, CDR2 FQGNSA. Losses at the gene ends were 5 bases for V and 2 bases for J; bases not matched to a gene: 3. For the CDR3, the DNA is TGTGCCAGCAGCCCCGGACTAGCGGGACAAGAGACCCAGTACTTC. This encodes CASSPGLAGQETQYF.

Many counts were recorded for this clonotype. The chain employs TRBV15 and TRBJ2-1, with TRBD2 identical over 10 bases. The CDR3 consists of 19 residues. From germline, CDR1 is LNHNV and CDR2 YYDKDF (reference sequence). V shed 3 bases and J 3 bases; nucleotides not matched to a gene: 14. This CDR3 is CATSSRGGLADWSYNEQFF. The CDR3 DNA sequence: TGTGCCACCAGCAGCCGGGGAGGACTAGCGGACTGGAGCTACAATGAGCAGTTCTTC. Using reference TRBV15 and TRBJ2-1 for the parts outside the CDR3, the full variable domain is DAMVIQNPRYQVTQFGKPVTLSCSQTLNHNVMYWYQQKSSQAPKLLFHYYDKDFNNEADTPDNFQSRRPNTSFCFLDIRSPGLGDTAMYLCATSSRGGLADWSYNEQFFGPGTRLTVL.

The chain has TRBV28 and TRBJ2-3; 14 bases are a match to TRBD2. The CDR3 covers 17 residues. J was trimmed by 3 bases and V by 7 bases; bases with no gene match: 9. Germline CDR1 MDHEN, CDR2 SYDVKM. The CDR3 reads CASIYTGTSGSTDTQYF. As DNA, the CDR3 is TGTGCCAGCATCTACACAGGGACTAGCGGGAGTACAGATACGCAGTATTTT.

In regard to this clonotype: A much larger clone differs from this one at a single base, so this may be a read error. The chain links TRBV7-9 to TRBJ2-7, with D possibly being TRBD1 or TRBD2 (6 bases each). This CDR3 comprises 14 residues. V was clipped by 3 bases and J by 6 bases, with 15 bases between them. Per the germline V gene, CDR1 is SEHNR and CDR2 is FQNEAQ (reference sequence). CDR3 amino acids: CASSLGGSEREQYF. CDR3 coding DNA: TGTGCCAGCAGCTTGGGGGGCTCAGAACGCGAGCAGTACTTC.

This clonotype was counted ten times or more. This chain links TRBV7-3 with TRBJ2-3, with TRBD2 identical over 10 bases. The J segment lost 5 bases and the V segment lost 1 base, leaving 6 bases of the junction unmatched. CDR1 SGHTA and CDR2 FQGTGA come from the germline V gene. This CDR3 is built from 16 residues. The DNA for the CDR3 is TGTGCCAGCAGCTTAAGCCTAGCGGGAGAAGAAGATACGCAGTATTTT. Amino acids: CASSLSLAGEEDTQYF. The full variable domain, its missing parts supplied by reference TRBV7-3 and TRBJ2-3, is GAGVSQTPSNKVTEKGKYVELRCDPISGHTALYWYRQSLGQGPEFLIYFQGTGAADDSGLPNDRFFAVRPEGSVSTLKIQRTERGDSAVYLCASSLSLAGEEDTQYFGPGTRLTVL.

As concerns this clonotype: This clone may be a read error of a much larger clone one base away. The V call is TRBV20-1, the J call TRBJ2-7, with D perhaps TRBD1 (6 bases). CDR3 size: 14 residues. The germline CDR1 and CDR2 sequences are DFQATT and SNEGSKA (reference sequence). The CDR3 loop reads CSARDRQGLWEPYF. Here the CDR3 DNA reads TGCAGTGCTAGAGATCGCCAGGGGTTGTGGGAGCCGTACTTC.

This clonotype was picked up many times. The chain combines TRBV5-1 with TRBJ2-1; D is possibly TRBD1 (7 bases). This CDR3 has 14 amino acids. Germline V CDR1 and CDR2: SGHRS, YFSETQ. V was shortened by 0 bases and J by 9 bases, with 13 bases between the two germline ends. As DNA, the CDR3 is TGCGCCAGCAGCTTGGGCGGAGGGGGCATTGAGCAGTTCTTC. Translation gives CASSLGGGGIEQFF.

This clonotype was recorded at least ten times. The chain joins TRBV7-9 to TRBJ2-7, with D hard to call. Deletions cut 3 bases from V and 5 bases from J, with 8 bases between. The V gene's germline CDR1 is SEHNR and CDR2 FQNEAQ (reference sequence). The CDR3 length is 12 residues. The CDR3 region is CASSLGFHEQYF. In DNA form, the CDR3 reads TGTGCCAGCAGCTTGGGCTTCCACGAGCAGTACTTC.

This clonotype has just one count. This chain links TRBV5-4 with TRBJ2-1; 9 positions match TRBD2. The junction had 6 bases not matched to a gene; V was cut back by 9 bases and J by 5 bases. Germline lookup yields CDR1 SGHNT and CDR2 YYREEE (reference sequence). The CDR3 sequence is 13 residues long. The CDR3 loop is CATRTSVNNEQFF. CDR3 sequence (DNA): TGTGCCACTAGGACTAGCGTGAACAATGAGCAGTTCTTC.